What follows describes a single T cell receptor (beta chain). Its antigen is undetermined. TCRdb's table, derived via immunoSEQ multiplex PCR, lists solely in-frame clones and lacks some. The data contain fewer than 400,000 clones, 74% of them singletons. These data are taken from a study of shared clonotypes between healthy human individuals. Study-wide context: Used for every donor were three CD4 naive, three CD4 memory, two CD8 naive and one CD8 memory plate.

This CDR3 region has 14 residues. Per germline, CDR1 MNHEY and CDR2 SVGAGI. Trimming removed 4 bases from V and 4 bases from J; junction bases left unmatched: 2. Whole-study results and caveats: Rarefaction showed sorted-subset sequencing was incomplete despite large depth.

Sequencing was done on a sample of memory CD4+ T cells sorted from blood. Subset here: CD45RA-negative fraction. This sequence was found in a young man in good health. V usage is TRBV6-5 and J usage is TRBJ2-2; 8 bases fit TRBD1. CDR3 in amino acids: CASSLTGVTGELFF. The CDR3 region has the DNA TGTGCCAGCAGTTTGACAGGGGTCACCGGGGAGCTGTTTTTT.